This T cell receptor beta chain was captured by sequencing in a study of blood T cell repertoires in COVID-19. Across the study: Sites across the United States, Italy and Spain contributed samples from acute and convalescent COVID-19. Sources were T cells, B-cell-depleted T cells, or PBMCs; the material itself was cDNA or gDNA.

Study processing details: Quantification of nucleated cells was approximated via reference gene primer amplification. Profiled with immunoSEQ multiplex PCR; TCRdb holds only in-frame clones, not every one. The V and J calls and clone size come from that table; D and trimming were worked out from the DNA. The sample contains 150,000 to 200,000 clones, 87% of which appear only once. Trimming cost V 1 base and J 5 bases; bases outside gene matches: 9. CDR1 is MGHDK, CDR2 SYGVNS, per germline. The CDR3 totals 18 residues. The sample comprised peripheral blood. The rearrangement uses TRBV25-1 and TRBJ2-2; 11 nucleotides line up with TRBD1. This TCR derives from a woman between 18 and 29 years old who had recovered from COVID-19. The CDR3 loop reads CASSEFGADRGRTGELFF. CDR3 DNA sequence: TGTGCCAGCAGTGAATTTGGTGCGGACAGGGGGCGGACCGGGGAGCTGTTTTTT. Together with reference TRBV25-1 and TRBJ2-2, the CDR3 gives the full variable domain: EADIYQTPRYLVIGTGKKITLECSQTMGHDKMYWYQQDPGMELHLIHYSYGVNSTEKGDLSSESTVSRIRTEHFPLTLESARPSHTSQYLCASSEFGADRGRTGELFFGEGSRLTVL.